A selection of T cell receptor beta chains follows, all from one sample in a study of cytomegalovirus exposure and HLA in healthy donors. Measured with immunoSEQ multiplex PCR; TCRdb has only the in-frame clones, and not every one. The repertoire holds 100,000 to 130,000 clones, about 81% seen once, with less than 3% in the top ten. Sequencing input: PBMCs. Receptors were obtained from a man between 25 and 39 years old in good health and CMV-seropositive. The CDR3 runs from the conserved cysteine through the conserved F or W. The D gene is left open where the match is weak. Not all rows give a size; the values are once, few, many and, for expanded clones, a class.

d_gene	abundance	v_gene	len	j_gene	CDR3nt	CDR3aa
TRBD1	.	TRBV19	14	TRBJ1-5	TGTGCCAGTAGTGCCCGGGGACAGACGAAGCCCCAGCATTTT	CASSARGQTKPQHF
.	.	TRBV1	16	TRBJ2-4	TGCACCCCCCCCCAGTTACCTCATCTAGCCAAAAACATTCAGTACTTC	CTPPQLPHLAKNIQYF
.	few	TRBV6-5	16	TRBJ1-1	TGTGCCAGCAGTTGGGGGGGCGGGGGCAAGAACACTGAAGCTTTCTTT	CASSWGGGGKNTEAFF
.	.	TRBV4-1	12	TRBJ2-2	TGCGCCAGCAGCCCCTATTTCGGGGAGCTGTTTTTT	CASSPYFGELFF
.	.	TRBV7-7	15	TRBJ2-1	TGTGCCAGCAGCGCCCGCCCGGGGTCGGTCAATGAGCAGTTCTTC	CASSARPGSVNEQFF
TRBD1	.	TRBV29-1	12	TRBJ2-5	TGCAGCGTCGGACAGGCTCAAGAGACCCAGTACTTC	CSVGQAQETQYF
.	.	TRBV7-6	15	TRBJ2-6	TGTGCCAGCAGCTTAGGGGTGGATGGGGCCAACGGCCTGACTTTC	CASSLGVDGANGLTF
TRBD1	.	TRBV7-9	15	TRBJ2-7	TGTGCCAGCAGCCTGAGGGACAGCCAGGTACACGAGCAGTACTTC	CASSLRDSQVHEQYF
TRBD1	.	TRBV6-7	17	TRBJ1-4	TGTGCCAGCAGGCGACAGGGAACTTTAGCAACTAATGAAAAACTGTTTTTT	CASRRQGTLATNEKLFF
TRBD1	.	TRBV2	12	TRBJ1-1	TGTGCTAGCAGTGAACAGGGGGTCGTTGCTTTCTTT	CASSEQGVVAFF
.	.	TRBV18	16	TRBJ1-6	TGTGCCAGCTCACGGAGGTCAGCCGATCCCAATTCACCCCTCCACTTT	CASSRRSADPNSPLHF
TRBD2	.	TRBV7-6	15	TRBJ2-3	TGTGCCAGCAGCTTCAGCGGGGGGGCCTCGGATACGCAGTATTTT	CASSFSGGASDTQYF
TRBD1	.	TRBV7-9	15	TRBJ1-5	TGTGCCAGCAGCTCTAAGGACAGGAGGCTTGAACCCCAGCATTTT	CASSSKDRRLEPQHF
.	.	TRBV5-4	15	TRBJ1-1	TGTGCCAGCAGCCCGGACTGGGGGCGCGACACTGAAGCTTTCTTT	CASSPDWGRDTEAFF
.	.	TRBV7-6	17	TRBJ2-2	TGTGCCAGCAGGGTTGACAGGTCAACATGGAACACCGGGGAGCTGTTTTTT	CASRVDRSTWNTGELFF
TRBD1	.	TRBV7-9	13	TRBJ1-1	TGTGCCAGCAGCCTGGACAGGGGCACTGAAGCTTTCTTT	CASSLDRGTEAFF
.	.	TRBV29-1	14	TRBJ1-2	TGCAGCGTTGGGGACTTATACTCAATAGGTGGCTACACCTTC	CSVGDLYSIGGYTF
.	.	TRBV6-1	13	TRBJ1-4	TGTGCCAGCACCCGGGGTCATAATGAAAAACTGTTTTTT	CASTRGHNEKLFF
.	once	TRBV7-9	12	TRBJ2-7	TGTGCCAGCAGCTTTATCCAGTACGAGCAGTACTTC	CASSFIQYEQYF
TRBD2	.	TRBV9	16	TRBJ2-5	TGTGCCAGCAGCGTAGCGACTAGCGGGGGGCGGGAGACCCAGTACTTC	CASSVATSGGRETQYF
.	.	TRBV18	13	TRBJ1-1	TGTGCCAGCACGCAAATGAGCTGGACTGAAGCTTTCTTT	CASTQMSWTEAFF
.	few	TRBV21-1	17	TRBJ1-5	TGTGCCAGCAGCAAAGAGACTGCGACAGATGACAATCAGCCCCAGCATTTT	CASSKETATDDNQPQHF
.	.	TRBV6-5	15	TRBJ1-5	TGTGCCAGCAGTTACTCCCGTCAGAGGCCCCAGCCCCAGCATTTT	CASSYSRQRPQPQHF
.	.	TRBV28	16	TRBJ1-1	TGTGCCAGCAGCTTCTATGGTGTGGGGCTAAAGACTGAAGCTTTCTTT	CASSFYGVGLKTEAFF
TRBD1	.	TRBV28	16	TRBJ2-7	TGTGCCAGCAGCCCGGACTCCAGGGGGTACCCCTACGAGCAGTACTTC	CASSPDSRGYPYEQYF
.	.	TRBV6-5	15	TRBJ1-1	TGTGCCAGCAGTTACTCCCACAATCTGAACACTGAAGCTTTCTTT	CASSYSHNLNTEAFF
TRBD1	.	TRBV27	15	TRBJ2-1	TGTGCCAGCAGTGGGACAGGGGGCTCCTACAATGAGCAGTTCTTC	CASSGTGGSYNEQFF
.	once	TRBV6-5	13	TRBJ2-7	TGTGCCAGCAGTTCGGGGTCCTTGTACGAGCAGTACTTC	CASSSGSLYEQYF
.	.	TRBV6-1	13	TRBJ1-2	TGTGCCAGCGGAAGGCAACCGGGGTATGGCTACACCTTC	CASGRQPGYGYTF
.	.	TRBV7-8	13	TRBJ1-2	TGTGCCAGCAGCCTCAGTTATAACTATGGCTACACCTTC	CASSLSYNYGYTF
.	.	TRBV9	13	TRBJ2-2	TGTGCCACTGAAGGACTTAACACCGGGGAGCTGTTTTTT	CATEGLNTGELFF
.	.	TRBV2	12	TRBJ1-1	TGTGCCAGTGTACGGGGGGCCCCTGAAGCTTTCTTT	CASVRGAPEAFF
TRBD1	.	TRBV5-1	16	TRBJ1-2	TGCGCCAGCAGCTACAACGGACAGGCCCAGAGCTATGGCTACACCTTC	CASSYNGQAQSYGYTF
.	once	TRBV5-1	15	TRBJ1-2	TGCGCCAGCAGCCCCACCTCCGGACAGAACTATGGCTACACCTTC	CASSPTSGQNYGYTF
.	.	TRBV11-3	13	TRBJ2-1	TGTGCCAGCAGCCTCACGAGCATCAATGAGCAGTTCTTC	CASSLTSINEQFF
TRBD2	.	TRBV18	18	TRBJ2-3	TGTGCCAGCTCACCGCAACTTAGCGGGGGGTCTAGCACAGATACGCAGTATTTT	CASSPQLSGGSSTDTQYF
.	.	TRBV27	15	TRBJ1-2	TGTGCCAGCAGTTTAGCACCTGCCAGGCCCTATGGCTACACCTTC	CASSLAPARPYGYTF